This T cell receptor beta chain was observed in a study of CD8 T cells in Susac syndrome. V shed 6 bases and J shed 5 bases, with 16 bases lying between them. The CDR3 extends over 14 amino acids. Germline CDR1 is LNHDA and CDR2 is SQIVND (reference sequence). Reverse transcription of 0.5 to 1 ug RNA used random hexamers. Amplification of the TCR beta CDR3 was carried out by immunoSEQ multiplex PCR, which spanned a total of 54 Vbeta and 13 Jbeta segments. TCRdb itself ran the immunoSEQ multiplex PCR reads through MiXCR, one entry per CDR3 protein. This table holds about 430,000 distinct CDR3 sequences, around 85% found once. CD8+ and CD4+ T cells circulating in blood were sequenced for TCR beta. Note on this clonotype: Its antigen is currently unknown.

Study-wide results and limits: It was acknowledged in the study that the number of individuals who were included in its TCR sequencing and HLA analysis was relatively small.

The material sequenced was CD8+ T cells from PBMCs. The TCR was taken from a human donor with multiple sclerosis. This chain uses TRBV19 with TRBJ1-1; D may be TRBD1 (5 bases). The CDR3 sequence: CASRAQGLETEAFF. CDR3 nucleotide sequence: TGTGCCAGTAGGGCTCAGGGCTTGGAAACTGAAGCTTTCTTT.